A selection of T cell receptor beta chains follows, all from one sample in a study of T cell changes during pregnancy in multiple sclerosis. This table comes from immunoSEQ multiplex PCR, and its TCRdb copy is limited to in-frame clones, with some not included. Of 35,000 to 55,000 clones in the sample, 90% are singletons; the top ten hold about 0.7%. This material consisted of CD4+ T cells from peripheral blood mononuclear cells, taken before pregnancy. All receptors derive from a female donor with multiple sclerosis, enrolled in a pregnancy study. The CDR3 runs from the conserved cysteine through the conserved F or W. The order of the fields is V gene, clone size, D gene, J gene, CDR3 protein, CDR3 DNA. The D gene is left open where the match is weak. Some rows mark clone size as missing; the rest say once, few, many or name a class of expanded clone.

TRBV6-5	NA	TRBD2	TRBJ2-7	CASRRTSGSYEQYF	TGTGCCAGCAGGCGGACTAGCGGTTCCTACGAGCAGTACTTC
TRBV19	NA	TRBD2	TRBJ2-5	CASSIKWWGAGGEETQYF	TGTGCCAGTAGTATTAAGTGGTGGGGAGCGGGAGGGGAAGAGACCCAGTACTTC
TRBV2	NA	TRBD2	TRBJ2-3	CASSGLAGGTDTQYF	TGTGCCAGCAGCGGACTAGCGGGGGGCACAGATACGCAGTATTTT
TRBV29-1	once	TRBD2	TRBJ2-1	CSVATSGTTSYNEQFF	TGCAGCGTCGCGACTAGCGGGACCACCTCCTACAATGAGCAGTTCTTC
TRBV11-3	once	NA	TRBJ2-2	CASSLHGELFF	TGTGCCAGCAGCTTACACGGGGAGCTGTTTTTT
TRBV7-9	NA	NA	TRBJ1-2	CASSPLPRYGYTF	TGTGCCAGCAGCCCATTGCCCCGGTATGGCTACACCTTC
TRBV6-6	once	TRBD2	TRBJ2-7	CASSSRVAGGYEQYF	TGTGCCAGCAGTTCCCGGGTAGCGGGAGGCTACGAGCAGTACTTC
TRBV7-8	NA	NA	TRBJ1-5	CASSDDMARQPQHF	TGTGCCAGCAGCGACGACATGGCAAGGCAGCCCCAGCATTTT
TRBV6-1	NA	TRBD1	TRBJ1-5	CASSGFGQDNQPQHF	TGTGCCAGCAGTGGATTCGGACAGGACAATCAGCCCCAGCATTTT
TRBV6-1	NA	NA	TRBJ1-1	CASSERRGTEAFF	TGTGCCAGCAGTGAGCGGAGGGGCACTGAAGCTTTCTTT
TRBV7-2	NA	NA	TRBJ1-5	CASSSYRQPQHF	TGTGCCAGCAGCTCTTACAGGCAGCCCCAGCATTTT
TRBV6-6	NA	TRBD1	TRBJ2-5	CASSYGPHRGETQYF	TGTGCCAGCAGTTACGGGCCTCACAGGGGGGAGACCCAGTACTTC
TRBV5-5	NA	NA	TRBJ1-6	CASSLRGGHDNSPLHF	TGTGCCAGCAGCTTGAGGGGCGGACACGATAATTCACCCCTCCACTTT
TRBV5-1	NA	NA	TRBJ1-1	CASSTQGGNTEAFF	TGCGCCAGCAGCACACAGGGCGGTAACACTGAAGCTTTCTTT
TRBV2	NA	NA	TRBJ2-7	CASSEGQGTEQYF	TGTGCCAGCAGTGAAGGTCAGGGAACGGAGCAGTACTTC
TRBV6-6	NA	TRBD2	TRBJ2-1	CASSQTGGSYYNEQFF	TGTGCCAGCAGCCAGACTGGCGGGAGTTACTACAATGAGCAGTTCTTC
TRBV2	NA	TRBD1	TRBJ2-7	CASSEYSGTGAYEQYF	TGTGCCAGCAGTGAATATAGTGGGACAGGGGCCTACGAGCAGTACTTC
TRBV18	NA	TRBD1	TRBJ1-2	CASSPTIRQGEDGYTF	TGTGCCAGCTCACCAACGATAAGACAGGGTGAAGATGGCTACACCTTC
TRBV11-3	NA	NA	TRBJ2-3	CASSLQGLDTQYF	TGTGCCAGCAGCTTGCAGGGACTGGATACGCAGTATTTT
TRBV5-4	NA	TRBD2	TRBJ2-5	CASRPEGRGGRETQYF	TGTGCCAGCAGGCCAGAGGGGCGGGGGGGCCGAGAGACCCAGTACTTC
TRBV2	NA	TRBD1	TRBJ2-3	CASSTGQGPTDTQYF	TGTGCCAGCAGTACGGGACAGGGGCCGACAGATACGCAGTATTTT
TRBV5-4	NA	TRBD1	TRBJ1-1	CASSLVRGTVNTEAFF	TGTGCCAGCAGCTTGGTTCGGGGGACAGTGAACACTGAAGCTTTCTTT
TRBV5-1	NA	TRBD1	TRBJ2-1	CASSFSGTGGGRRNEQFF	TGCGCCAGCAGCTTCTCCGGGACAGGGGGCGGAAGACGTAATGAGCAGTTCTTC
TRBV28	NA	TRBD1	TRBJ1-2	CASRVTGSWNYGYTF	TGTGCCAGCAGGGTGACAGGGAGTTGGAACTATGGCTACACCTTC